These T cell receptor beta chains were read from a single sample in a study of cytomegalovirus exposure and HLA in healthy donors. TCRdb's copy holds only in-frame clones and misses some; the assay was immunoSEQ multiplex PCR. The sample includes about 140,000 clones, roughly 80% of them seen just once. Sequenced input: PBMCs. Receptors were obtained from a woman aged 35 to 49 in good health and CMV-seronegative. Both conserved end residues are part of each CDR3. D genes are given only for firm matches. Only some rows state a clone size, as once, few, many or a class for expanded clones.

CDR3aa: CASSLKAGVVYEQFF
CDR3nt: TGTGCCAGTAGCTTGAAGGCGGGGGTCGTATATGAGCAGTTCTTC
j_gene: TRBJ2-1
d_gene: TRBD2
abundance: once
v_gene: TRBV19

CDR3aa: CASSPLAGNYNEQFF
CDR3nt: TGTGCCAGCAGCCCTCTAGCGGGAAATTACAATGAGCAGTTCTTC
j_gene: TRBJ2-1
d_gene: TRBD2
abundance: once
v_gene: TRBV7-9

CDR3aa: CASSLEPRLAGGSFYNEQFF
CDR3nt: TGTGCCAGCAGCTTAGAACCTCGTCTAGCGGGAGGCTCTTTCTACAATGAGCAGTTCTTC
j_gene: TRBJ2-1
d_gene: TRBD2
abundance: -
v_gene: TRBV13

CDR3aa: CASSPVGDRNNEQFF
CDR3nt: TGCGCCAGCAGCCCAGTCGGGGACAGAAACAATGAGCAGTTCTTC
j_gene: TRBJ2-1
d_gene: TRBD1
abundance: -
v_gene: TRBV5-1

CDR3aa: CATPPGGSTETQYF
CDR3nt: TGTGCCACCCCGCCGGGGGGATCTACAGAGACCCAGTACTTC
j_gene: TRBJ2-5
d_gene: TRBD2
abundance: -
v_gene: TRBV7-8

CDR3aa: CASGTLEGEQFF
CDR3nt: TGTGCCAGCGGCACCCTGGAGGGAGAGCAGTTCTTC
j_gene: TRBJ2-1
d_gene: -
abundance: -
v_gene: TRBV7-2

CDR3aa: CASSLTGVRTGELFF
CDR3nt: TGTGCCAGCAGCTTGACAGGGGTGAGGACCGGGGAGCTGTTTTTT
j_gene: TRBJ2-2
d_gene: TRBD1
abundance: -
v_gene: TRBV5-4

CDR3aa: CASSSPGGGAETQYF
CDR3nt: TGTGCCAGCAGTTCACCTGGCGGGGGGGCTGAGACCCAGTACTTC
j_gene: TRBJ2-5
d_gene: TRBD2
abundance: -
v_gene: TRBV28

CDR3aa: CASSFDLRYGYTF
CDR3nt: TGTGCCAGCAGTTTCGACTTACGCTATGGCTACACCTTC
j_gene: TRBJ1-2
d_gene: -
abundance: -
v_gene: TRBV2

CDR3aa: CASSLLTSENEQFF
CDR3nt: TGTGCCAGCAGTTTACTTACTAGCGAGAATGAGCAGTTCTTC
j_gene: TRBJ2-1
d_gene: TRBD2
abundance: -
v_gene: TRBV27

CDR3aa: CASTPTGTIGSSPLHF
CDR3nt: TGTGCCAGTACCCCTACCGGGACAATTGGGAGTTCACCCCTCCACTTT
j_gene: TRBJ1-6
d_gene: -
abundance: -
v_gene: TRBV19

CDR3aa: CAKTSGGASDTQYF
CDR3nt: TGTGCCAAGACTAGCGGGGGGGCCTCAGATACGCAGTATTTT
j_gene: TRBJ2-3
d_gene: TRBD2
abundance: -
v_gene: TRBV6-4

CDR3aa: CASSYDRGQGTQYF
CDR3nt: TGTGCCAGCAGTTACGACAGGGGGCAGGGGACCCAGTACTTC
j_gene: TRBJ2-5
d_gene: TRBD1
abundance: -
v_gene: TRBV5-6

CDR3aa: CASSLARLAQETQYF
CDR3nt: TGTGCCAGCAGCTTAGCGAGACTAGCACAAGAGACCCAGTACTTC
j_gene: TRBJ2-5
d_gene: TRBD2
abundance: -
v_gene: TRBV11-2

CDR3aa: CASSQDYTGGGGNQPQHF
CDR3nt: TGCGCCAGCAGCCAAGATTATACGGGAGGGGGTGGCAATCAGCCCCAGCATTTT
j_gene: TRBJ1-5
d_gene: -
abundance: few
v_gene: TRBV4-1

CDR3aa: CSSSLGGLGTGELFF
CDR3nt: TGTTCCAGCAGCTTAGGGGGCCTTGGCACCGGGGAGCTGTTTTTT
j_gene: TRBJ2-2
d_gene: TRBD1
abundance: -
v_gene: TRBV7-9

CDR3aa: CASSPLSGRAFTDTQYF
CDR3nt: TGTGCCAGCAGCCCTCTGAGCGGGAGGGCCTTCACAGATACGCAGTATTTT
j_gene: TRBJ2-3
d_gene: TRBD2
abundance: -
v_gene: TRBV5-5

CDR3aa: CASRPGARTEKLFF
CDR3nt: TGTGCCAGCCGGCCAGGGGCGCGTACTGAAAAACTGTTTTTT
j_gene: TRBJ1-4
d_gene: -
abundance: few
v_gene: TRBV4-2

CDR3aa: CASSFTGSSYEQYF
CDR3nt: TGCGCCAGCAGCTTTACAGGGAGCTCCTACGAGCAGTACTTC
j_gene: TRBJ2-7
d_gene: -
abundance: -
v_gene: TRBV5-1

CDR3aa: CASSLLAGELTGELFF
CDR3nt: TGTGCCAGCAGCTTGCTAGCGGGAGAGTTGACCGGGGAGCTGTTTTTT
j_gene: TRBJ2-2
d_gene: TRBD2
abundance: -
v_gene: TRBV7-3

CDR3aa: CASSVVAGGSEQFF
CDR3nt: TGTGCCAGCAGCGTAGTCGCGGGAGGGAGTGAGCAGTTCTTC
j_gene: TRBJ2-1
d_gene: TRBD2
abundance: -
v_gene: TRBV9

CDR3aa: CASSSDGTGYNEQFF
CDR3nt: TGTGCCAGCAGTTCAGACGGGACAGGGTACAATGAGCAGTTCTTC
j_gene: TRBJ2-1
d_gene: TRBD1
abundance: once
v_gene: TRBV7-3

CDR3aa: CATRSGTGDAYEQYF
CDR3nt: TGTGCCACCCGCTCCGGGACAGGGGATGCCTACGAGCAGTACTTC
j_gene: TRBJ2-7
d_gene: TRBD1
abundance: once
v_gene: TRBV10-3

CDR3aa: CASSQDRGQGNEKLFF
CDR3nt: TGTGCCAGCAGCCAAGATCGCGGGCAGGGGAATGAAAAACTGTTTTTT
j_gene: TRBJ1-4
d_gene: -
abundance: -
v_gene: TRBV4-2

CDR3aa: CASSQDRSGSNHEQYF
CDR3nt: TGCGCCAGCAGCCAAGATAGAAGCGGGAGCAACCACGAGCAGTACTTC
j_gene: TRBJ2-7
d_gene: TRBD2
abundance: -
v_gene: TRBV4-3